Each of the 22 T cell receptor beta chains below was sequenced from the same sample in a study of blood T cell repertoires in COVID-19. TCRdb's copy holds only in-frame clones and misses some; the assay was immunoSEQ multiplex PCR. The sample has under 150,000 clones, about 84% seen once. Sequenced material: peripheral blood. The receptors come from a man between 50 and 59 years old with acute or convalescent COVID-19.

The rearrangement links TRBV24-1 to TRBJ1-2; a weak D match, TRBD1 (6 bases). The germline V gene encodes CDR1 KGHDR and CDR2 SFDVKD. Trimming stripped 4 bases from V and 2 bases from J, with 16 bases between. The CDR3 totals 16 residues. The CDR3 is CATSDLTGTTNYGYTF. The CDR3 DNA follows: TGTGCCACCAGTGACCTAACCGGGACAACGAACTATGGCTACACCTTC.

The rearrangement uses TRBV5-1 and TRBJ2-5; possible D gene TRBD1, 6 bases. Germline V lookup: CDR1 SGHRS, CDR2 YFSETQ. V lost 1 base and J 1 base, leaving 11 bases between the germline ends. CDR3 length: 15 amino acids. Here the CDR3 DNA reads TGCGCCAGCAGCTTGACAGGGTTTCCCCAAGAGACCCAGTACTTC. Translating gives CASSLTGFPQETQYF.

The rearrangement links TRBV11-1 to TRBJ2-3; 12 nucleotides align to TRBD2. With V trimmed by 5 bases and J by 4 bases, 7 bases remained unmatched. CDR3 length equals 16 residues. The germline gives CDR1 SGHAT, CDR2 FQDESV (reference sequence). This CDR3 is CASSTGLAGLADTQYF. CDR3 DNA sequence: TGTGCCAGCAGCACTGGACTAGCGGGGTTGGCAGATACGCAGTATTTT.

This clone was seen just once. The sample carries other DNA sequences with the same CDR3. J is TRBJ2-2 and V is TRBV5-1; 9 bases line up with TRBD1. Germline V gene data show CDR1 as SGHRS and CDR2 as YFSETQ. Germline trimming cut 0 bases from V and 2 bases from J; bases unmatched to any gene: 2. The CDR3 has 16 amino acids. CDR3 nucleotides: TGCGCCAGCAGCTTGGGGGGACAGGGAAACACCGGGGAGCTGTTTTTT. Its translation: CASSLGGQGNTGELFF.

The gene calls are TRBV19 and TRBJ1-6; 7 nucleotides match TRBD1. Germline V gene sequence: CDR1 LNHDA, CDR2 SQIVND (reference sequence). V gave up 7 bases and J gave up 10 bases; unmatched junction bases: 10. The CDR3 consists of 14 residues. For the CDR3, the DNA is TGTGCCAGTACCCTCCGGGACAGAAGATCACCCCTCCACTTT. Protein: CASTLRDRRSPLHF.

The chain is built from TRBV19 and TRBJ2-7; TRBD1 aligns across 7 bases. The junction had 9 bases not matched to a gene; V was cut back by 10 bases and J by 3 bases. The CDR3 is made up of 13 amino acids. Germline V lookup: CDR1 LNHDA, CDR2 SQIVND (reference sequence). DNA of the CDR3: TGTGCCACCCAGGGACAGTCGTTCTACGAGCAGTACTTC. Protein: CATQGQSFYEQYF.

V gene TRBV13 combines with J gene TRBJ2-1, with 7 nucleotides matching TRBD2. The CDR3 contains 15 residues. Per germline, CDR1 PRHDT and CDR2 FYEKMQ (reference sequence). V dropped 2 bases and J dropped 3; count of bases not matched to a gene: 4. CDR3 amino acids: CASSLFRDYYNEQFF. In DNA form, the CDR3 reads TGTGCCAGCAGCTTATTCAGGGACTACTACAATGAGCAGTTCTTC. The whole variable domain, remainder taken from reference TRBV13 and TRBJ2-1, is AAGVIQSPRHLIKEKRETATLKCYPIPRHDTVYWYQQGPGQDPQFLISFYEKMQSDKGSIPDRFSAQQFSDYHSELNMSSLELGDSALYFCASSLFRDYYNEQFFGPGTRLTVL.

The chain is built from TRBV5-4 and TRBJ2-2; TRBD1 matches at 8 bases. The CDR3 runs 16 residues. Germline loops: CDR1 SGHNT, CDR2 YYREEE (reference sequence). The V and J ends lost 4 bases and 4 bases, in that order; junction bases with no gene match: 9. CDR3 loop: CASSPGQDRVTGELFF. Here the CDR3 DNA reads TGTGCCAGCAGCCCAGGCCAGGACAGGGTCACCGGGGAGCTGTTTTTT.

The chain employs TRBV19 and TRBJ1-3, with D unclear. Trimming removed 4 bases from V and 0 bases from J, with 7 bases in between. Per the germline V gene, CDR1 is LNHDA and CDR2 is SQIVND (reference sequence). This CDR3 has 14 amino acids. The CDR3 coding sequence is TGTGCCAGTAGTAAACCCGGCTCTGGAAACACCATATATTTT. This gives the protein CASSKPGSGNTIYF.

This clone turned up a few times. This chain joins TRBV11-2 and TRBJ2-3; maybe TRBD2 (5 bases). The CDR3 length is 15 residues. V gave up 6 bases and J gave up 1 base, with 14 bases separating them. From germline, CDR1 is SGHAT and CDR2 FQNNGV. Here the CDR3 reads CASRPRADGTDTQYF. For the CDR3, the DNA is TGTGCCAGCAGGCCGCGGGCCGACGGCACAGATACGCAGTATTTT.

The gene calls are TRBV2 and TRBJ1-5, with 7 bases that match TRBD1. J gave up 6 bases and V 6 bases, and 8 bases lay outside the gene matches. This CDR3 comprises 14 residues. Germline CDR1 SNHLY, CDR2 FYNNEI. The CDR3 reads CASSLDRDRQPQHF. DNA for the CDR3: TGTGCCAGCAGCCTTGACAGGGATCGTCAGCCCCAGCATTTT.

This sequence joins TRBV3-1 (or the pseudogene TRBV3-2) and TRBJ1-3; D is ambiguous. The V end lost 0 bases, the J end lost 0 bases, and 9 bases lay between the germline ends. The CDR3 loop spans 16 amino acids. The germline CDR1 and CDR2 sequences are LGHDT and YNNKEL (reference sequence). CDR3 nucleotides: TGTGCCAGCAGCCAAGAAGTCCTTAGCTCTGGAAACACCATATATTTT. Amino acids: CASSQEVLSSGNTIYF.

The rearrangement links TRBV28 to TRBJ2-6, with TRBD1 matching over 7 bases. V lost 4 bases, J lost 1 base, and 7 bases stayed unmatched. The CDR3 has 17 residues. Germline V gives CDR1 MDHEN, CDR2 SYDVKM. CDR3 in DNA: TGTGCCAGCAGTTCCGGGACAGCTCCTTCTGGGGCCAACGTCCTGACTTTC. As protein: CASSSGTAPSGANVLTF.

V usage is TRBV7-9 and J usage is TRBJ1-2; D is unclear. V dropped 1 base and J dropped 1 base, with 7 bases sitting between them. The CDR3 length is 14 residues. Germline CDR1 SEHNR, CDR2 FQNEAQ (reference sequence). The CDR3, as DNA: TGTGCCAGCAGCTTAGTTCCCAATAACTATGGCTACACCTTC. It translates to CASSLVPNNYGYTF.

The chain has TRBV18 and TRBJ2-7; 10 nucleotides align to TRBD1. The CDR3 extends over 14 amino acids. In germline, CDR1 is KGHSH, CDR2 LQKENI. V gave up 2 bases and J gave up 6 bases; unmatched junction bases: 4. The CDR3 here is CASSPGTGDGEQYF. The CDR3, as DNA: TGTGCCAGCTCACCAGGGACAGGGGATGGCGAGCAGTACTTC.

The rearrangement joins TRBV19 to TRBJ1-4; no definite D call. The germline V and J ends were trimmed by 9 bases and 8 bases, with 13 bases remaining between them. Germline V lookup: CDR1 LNHDA, CDR2 SQIVND (reference sequence). The CDR3 has 12 residues. The CDR3 loop is CASSSPEEKLFF. CDR3 sequence (DNA): TGTGCCAGCTCCTCGCCGGAGGAAAAACTGTTTTTT. Looking up the rest from reference TRBV19 and TRBJ1-4 gives the full variable domain: DGGITQSPKYLFRKEGQNVTLSCEQNLNHDAMYWYRQDPGQGLRLIYYSQIVNDFQKGDIAEGYSVSREKKESFPLTVTSAQKNPTAFYLCASSSPEEKLFFGSGTQLSVL.

The chain has TRBV7-2 and TRBJ2-7, with 12 nucleotides matching TRBD2. With V trimmed by 1 base and J by 0 bases, 4 bases remained unmatched. Germline assignment: CDR1 SGHTA and CDR2 FQGNSA. This CDR3 contains 17 residues. CDR3 coding DNA: TGTGCCAGCAGCTTAGTTTCTAGCGGGGGGGCCTCCTACGAGCAGTACTTC. Translated, it gives CASSLVSSGGASYEQYF. Full variable domain (outside the CDR3, taken from reference TRBV7-2 and TRBJ2-7): GAGVSQSPSNKVTEKGKDVELRCDPISGHTALYWYRQSLGQGLEFLIYFQGNSAPDKSGLPSDRFSAERTGGSVSTLTIQRTQQEDSAVYLCASSLVSSGGASYEQYFGPGTRLTVT.

The chain employs TRBV2 and TRBJ1-2; a weak D match, TRBD1 (6 bases). The CDR3 loop spans 15 amino acids. The germline V gene has CDR1 SNHLY and CDR2 FYNNEI. The V end was cut by 1 base, the J end by 3 bases, with 12 bases between. The CDR3 spells CASSEVWGRDYGYTF. CDR3 in DNA: TGTGCCAGCAGTGAAGTATGGGGGCGCGACTATGGCTACACCTTC. Full variable domain (remainder filled in from reference TRBV2 and TRBJ1-2): EPEVTQTPSHQVTQMGQEVILRCVPISNHLYFYWYRQILGQKVEFLVSFYNNEISEKSEIFDDQFSVERPDGSNFTLKIRSTKLEDSAMYFCASSEVWGRDYGYTFGSGTRLTVV.

The gene calls are TRBV29-1 and TRBJ2-1; 7 bases are shared with TRBD1. CDR1 and CDR2 from the germline V gene are SQVTM and ANQGSEA. The CDR3 totals 14 residues. Unmatched junction bases numbered 5, after V lost 6 bases and J lost 0 bases. CDR3 in DNA: TGCAGCGTGGTACAGGGGTTCTCCTACAATGAGCAGTTCTTC. Its protein product is CSVVQGFSYNEQFF.

The genes are TRBV12-3 or TRBV12-4 and TRBJ1-2; D not resolved. V was clipped by 1 base and J by 2 bases, with 5 bases between them. The CDR3 length is 13 residues. DNA of the CDR3: TGTGCCAGCAGTTTAGGGCAGAACTATGGCTACACCTTC. Amino acid sequence: CASSLGQNYGYTF.

This chain uses TRBV20-1 with TRBJ2-1; 7 positions match TRBD2. CDR3 size: 16 residues. Trimming cost V 3 bases and J 1 base; bases outside gene matches: 9. Looked up from germline, CDR1 is DFQATT and CDR2 is SNEGSKA (reference sequence). CDR3 DNA sequence: TGCAGTGCTAGTCAAGCGGGGTTTATTTCCTACAATGAGCAGTTCTTC. Protein product: CSASQAGFISYNEQFF.

The chain couples TRBV9 to TRBJ2-3; 8 positions match TRBD2. The CDR3 extends over 16 amino acids. The V and J ends lost 0 bases and 3 bases, in that order; junction bases with no gene match: 6. Germline V gives CDR1 SGDLS, CDR2 YYNGEE. Written as DNA, the CDR3 is TGTGCCAGCAGCGTAGCGGCGGGGGGTCTTACAGATACGCAGTATTTT. Its protein product is CASSVAAGGLTDTQYF.